Presented here are 2 T cell receptor beta chains from one specimen sequenced in a study of blood T cell repertoires in COVID-19. TCRdb keeps only in-frame clones here, not all; method: immunoSEQ multiplex PCR. The top ten clones hold approximately 1.6% of a sample with about 300,000 clones, around 89% of them seen once. The sample was peripheral blood. Source of these receptors: a woman in her thirties with COVID-19, enrolled during active disease.

The J gene is TRBJ1-2, the V gene TRBV21-1; TRBD1, the table's D call, was not compared with the DNA. TRBV21-1 is recorded as a pseudogene. The CDR3 consists of 11 residues. CDR3 DNA sequence: TGTGCCAGGGCCTACAGCTATGGCTACACCTTC. This sequence encodes CARAYSYGYTF.

V is TRBV7-9 and J is TRBJ2-2; D is unclear. The germline CDR1 and CDR2 sequences are SEHNR and FQNEAQ (reference sequence). The V end was cut by 10 bases, the J end by 3 bases, with 6 bases between. The CDR3 runs 11 residues. CDR3 in amino acids: CATLYTGELFF. The CDR3 DNA follows: TGTGCCACTCTCTACACCGGGGAGCTGTTTTTT.